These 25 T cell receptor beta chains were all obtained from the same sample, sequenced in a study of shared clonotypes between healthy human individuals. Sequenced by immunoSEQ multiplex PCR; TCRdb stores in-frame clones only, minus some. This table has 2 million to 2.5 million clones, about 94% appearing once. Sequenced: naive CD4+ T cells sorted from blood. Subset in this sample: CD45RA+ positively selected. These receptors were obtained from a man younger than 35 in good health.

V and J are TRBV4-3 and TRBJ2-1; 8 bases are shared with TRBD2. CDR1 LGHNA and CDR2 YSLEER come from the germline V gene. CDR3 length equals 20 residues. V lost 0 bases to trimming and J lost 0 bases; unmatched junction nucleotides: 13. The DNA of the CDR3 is TGCGCCAGCAGCCAAGAACCAGCGGGAGTCCCATTGAGCTCCTACAATGAGCAGTTCTTC. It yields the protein CASSQEPAGVPLSSYNEQFF.

In DNA form, the CDR3 reads TGTGCCACCGGGGAGAGCCGCACAACTAATGAAAAACTGTTTTTT. This gives the protein CATGESRTTNEKLFF. This chain joins TRBV10-3 and TRBJ1-4; D remains unclear. Germline assignment: CDR1 ENHRY and CDR2 SYGVKD. The CDR3 consists of 15 residues. V lost 10 bases to trimming and J lost 0 bases, with 15 bases between them.

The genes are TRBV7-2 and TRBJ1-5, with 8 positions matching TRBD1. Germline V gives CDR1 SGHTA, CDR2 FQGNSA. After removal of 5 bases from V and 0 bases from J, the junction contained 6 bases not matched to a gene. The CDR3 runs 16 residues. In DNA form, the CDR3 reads TGTGCCAGCAGCCGACACAGGGGGGATAGCAATCAGCCCCAGCATTTT. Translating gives CASSRHRGDSNQPQHF.

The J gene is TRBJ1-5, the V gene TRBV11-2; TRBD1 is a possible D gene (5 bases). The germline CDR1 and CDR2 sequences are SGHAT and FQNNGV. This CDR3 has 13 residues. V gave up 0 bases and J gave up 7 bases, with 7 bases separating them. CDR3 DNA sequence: TGTGCCAGCAGCTTAGAATGGGGGCAGCCCCAGCATTTT. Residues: CASSLEWGQPQHF.

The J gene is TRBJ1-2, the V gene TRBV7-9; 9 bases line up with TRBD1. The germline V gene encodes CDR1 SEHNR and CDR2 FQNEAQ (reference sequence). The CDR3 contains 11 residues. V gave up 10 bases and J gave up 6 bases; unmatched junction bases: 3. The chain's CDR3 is CAIWTGDGYTF. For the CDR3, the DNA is TGTGCCATCTGGACAGGGGATGGCTACACCTTC.

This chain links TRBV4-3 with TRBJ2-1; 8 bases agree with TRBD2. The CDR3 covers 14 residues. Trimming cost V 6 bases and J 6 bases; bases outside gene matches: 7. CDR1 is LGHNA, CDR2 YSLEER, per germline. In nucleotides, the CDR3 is TGCGCCAGCAGTCGGAGCGGGAGCGGCAATGAGCAGTTCTTC. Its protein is CASSRSGSGNEQFF.

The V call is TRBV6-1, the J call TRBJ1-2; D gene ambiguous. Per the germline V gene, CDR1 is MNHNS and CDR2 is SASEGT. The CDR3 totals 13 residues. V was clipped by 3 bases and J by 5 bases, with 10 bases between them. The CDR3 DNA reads TGTGCCAGCAGTGATAAGGGTTTTTATGGCTACACCTTC. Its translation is CASSDKGFYGYTF.

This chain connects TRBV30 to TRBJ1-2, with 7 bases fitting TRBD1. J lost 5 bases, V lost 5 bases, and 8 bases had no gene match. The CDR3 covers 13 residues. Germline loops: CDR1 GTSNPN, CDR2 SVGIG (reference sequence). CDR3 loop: CAWDRVSSYGYTF. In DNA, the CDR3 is TGTGCCTGGGACAGGGTTTCTTCTTATGGCTACACCTTC.

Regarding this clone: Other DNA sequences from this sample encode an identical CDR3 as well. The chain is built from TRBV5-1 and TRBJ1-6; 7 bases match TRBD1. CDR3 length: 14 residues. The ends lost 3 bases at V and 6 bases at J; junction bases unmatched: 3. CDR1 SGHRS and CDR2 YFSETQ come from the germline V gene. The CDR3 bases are TGCGCCAGCAGCTCTGGGACAGTTAATTCACCCCTCCACTTT. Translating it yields CASSSGTVNSPLHF. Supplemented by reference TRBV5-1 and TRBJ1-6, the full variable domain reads KAGVTQTPRYLIKTRGQQVTLSCSPISGHRSVSWYQQTPGQGLQFLFEYFSETQRNKGNFPGRFSGRQFSNSRSEMNVSTLELGDSALYLCASSSGTVNSPLHFGNGTRLTVT.

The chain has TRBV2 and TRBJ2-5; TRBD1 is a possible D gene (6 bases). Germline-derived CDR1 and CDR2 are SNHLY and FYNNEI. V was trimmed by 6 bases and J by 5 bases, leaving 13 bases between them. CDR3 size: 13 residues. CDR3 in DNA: TGTGCCAGCAGGGGGGCAGGGACCGAGACCCAGTACTTC. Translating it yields CASRGAGTETQYF.

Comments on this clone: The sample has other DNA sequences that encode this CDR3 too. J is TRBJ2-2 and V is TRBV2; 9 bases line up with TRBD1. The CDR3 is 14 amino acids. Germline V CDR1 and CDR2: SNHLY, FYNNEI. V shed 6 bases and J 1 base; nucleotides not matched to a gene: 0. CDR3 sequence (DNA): TGTGCCAGCAGGGACAGGGGGAACACCGGGGAGCTGTTTTTT. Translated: CASRDRGNTGELFF.

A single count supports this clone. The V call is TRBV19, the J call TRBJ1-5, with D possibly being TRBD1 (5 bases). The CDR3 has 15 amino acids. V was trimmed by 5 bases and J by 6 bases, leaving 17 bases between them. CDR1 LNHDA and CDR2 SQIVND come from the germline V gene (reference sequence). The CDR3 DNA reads TGTGCCAGTAGTCCCCGGGAAGGGGCGGTTCAGCCCCAGCATTTT. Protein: CASSPREGAVQPQHF.

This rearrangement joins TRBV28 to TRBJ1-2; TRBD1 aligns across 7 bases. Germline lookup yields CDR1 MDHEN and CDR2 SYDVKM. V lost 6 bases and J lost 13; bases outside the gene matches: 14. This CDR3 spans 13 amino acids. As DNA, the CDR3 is TGTGCCAGCAGACCTGGGACAGTCTTCGTCCCCACCTTC. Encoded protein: CASRPGTVFVPTF.

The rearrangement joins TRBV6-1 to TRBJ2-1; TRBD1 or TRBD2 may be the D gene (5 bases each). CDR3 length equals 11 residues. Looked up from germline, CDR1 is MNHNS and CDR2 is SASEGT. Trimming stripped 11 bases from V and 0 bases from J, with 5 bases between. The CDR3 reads CAGGSYNEQFF. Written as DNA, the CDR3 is TGTGCCGGGGGCTCCTACAATGAGCAGTTCTTC.

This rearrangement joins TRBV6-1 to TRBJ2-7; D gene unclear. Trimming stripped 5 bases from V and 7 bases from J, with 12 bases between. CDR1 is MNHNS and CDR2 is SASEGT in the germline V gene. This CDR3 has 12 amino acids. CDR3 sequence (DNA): TGTGCCAGCAGTATAGGGTTGGGGGAGCAGTACTTC. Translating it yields CASSIGLGEQYF.

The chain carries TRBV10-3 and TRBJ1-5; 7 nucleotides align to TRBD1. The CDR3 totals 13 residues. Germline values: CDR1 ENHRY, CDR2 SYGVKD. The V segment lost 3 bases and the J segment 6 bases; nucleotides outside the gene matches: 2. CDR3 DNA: TGTGCCATCAGTGAAGACAGGGCTCAGCCCCAGCATTTT. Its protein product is CAISEDRAQPQHF.

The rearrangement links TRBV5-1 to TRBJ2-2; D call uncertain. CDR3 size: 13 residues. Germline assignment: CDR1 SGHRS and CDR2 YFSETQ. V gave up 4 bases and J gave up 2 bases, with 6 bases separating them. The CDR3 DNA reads TGCGCCAGCAGCAAGGATAACACCGGGGAGCTGTTTTTT. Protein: CASSKDNTGELFF.

CDR3 nucleotides: TGTGCCAGCAGCGTGAGCGGGGGGAGATTGGGAGAGACCCAGTACTTC. Translation gives CASSVSGGRLGETQYF. This chain joins TRBV9 and TRBJ2-5; 9 bases line up with TRBD2. The CDR3 runs to 16 residues. Trimming took 2 bases from V and 4 from J; bases not matched to a gene: 9. CDR1 is SGDLS and CDR2 is YYNGEE in the germline V gene.

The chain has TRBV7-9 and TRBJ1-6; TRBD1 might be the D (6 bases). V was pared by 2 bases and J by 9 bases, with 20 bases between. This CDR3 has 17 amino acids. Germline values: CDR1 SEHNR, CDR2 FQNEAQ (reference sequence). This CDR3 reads CASSLSTGPALGSPLHF. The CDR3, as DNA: TGTGCCAGCAGCTTATCGACAGGTCCTGCCTTGGGTTCACCCCTCCACTTT.

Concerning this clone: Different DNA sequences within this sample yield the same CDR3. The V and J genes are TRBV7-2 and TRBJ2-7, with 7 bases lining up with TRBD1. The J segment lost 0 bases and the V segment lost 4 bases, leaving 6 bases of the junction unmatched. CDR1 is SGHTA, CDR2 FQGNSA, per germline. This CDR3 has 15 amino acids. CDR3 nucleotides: TGTGCCAGCAGCTCCCGGACAGGAAGCTCCTACGAGCAGTACTTC. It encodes CASSSRTGSSYEQYF.

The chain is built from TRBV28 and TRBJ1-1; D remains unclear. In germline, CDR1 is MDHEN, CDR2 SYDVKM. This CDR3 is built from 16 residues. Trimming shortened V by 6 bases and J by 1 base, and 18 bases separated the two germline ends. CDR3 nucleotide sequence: TGTGCCAGCAGACCCCCTCTTGGGCAGCCGAACACTGAAGCTTTCTTT. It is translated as CASRPPLGQPNTEAFF.

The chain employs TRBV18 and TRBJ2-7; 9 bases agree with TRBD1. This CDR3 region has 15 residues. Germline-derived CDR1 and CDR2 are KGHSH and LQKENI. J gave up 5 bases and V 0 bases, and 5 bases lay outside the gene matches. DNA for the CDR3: TGTGCCAGCTCACCACCTACAGGGGGCGGCGACGAGCAGTACTTC. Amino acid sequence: CASSPPTGGGDEQYF. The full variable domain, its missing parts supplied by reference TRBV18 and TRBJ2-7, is NAGVMQNPRHLVRRRGQEARLRCSPMKGHSHVYWYRQLPEEGLKFMVYLQKENIIDESGMPKERFSAEFPKEGPSILRIQQVVRGDSAAYFCASSPPTGGGDEQYFGPGTRLTVT.

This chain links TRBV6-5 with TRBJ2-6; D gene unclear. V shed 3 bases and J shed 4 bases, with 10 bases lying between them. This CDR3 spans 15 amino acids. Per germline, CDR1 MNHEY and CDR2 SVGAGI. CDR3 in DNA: TGTGCCAGCAGTTATGTGGGGTTAGGGGCCAACGTCCTGACTTTC. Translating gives CASSYVGLGANVLTF.

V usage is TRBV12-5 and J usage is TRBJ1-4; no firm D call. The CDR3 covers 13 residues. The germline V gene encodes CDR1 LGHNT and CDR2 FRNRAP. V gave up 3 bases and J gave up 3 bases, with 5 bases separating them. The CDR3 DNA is TGTGCTAGTGGTTTCGACTCTAATGAAAAACTGTTTTTT. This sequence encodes CASGFDSNEKLFF. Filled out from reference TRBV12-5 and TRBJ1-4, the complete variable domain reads DARVTQTPRHKVTEMGQEVTMRCQPILGHNTVFWYRQTMMQGLELLAYFRNRAPLDDSGMPKDRFSAEMPDATLATLKIQPSEPRDSAVYFCASGFDSNEKLFFGSGTQLSVL.

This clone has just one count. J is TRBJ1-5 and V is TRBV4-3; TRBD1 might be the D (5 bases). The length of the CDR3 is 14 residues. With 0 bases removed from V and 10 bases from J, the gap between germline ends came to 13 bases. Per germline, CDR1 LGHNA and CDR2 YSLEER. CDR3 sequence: CASSQDAGLYPQHF. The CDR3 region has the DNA TGCGCCAGCAGCCAAGACGCAGGGTTGTATCCCCAGCATTTT.